This T cell receptor beta chain was identified in a study of T cells in Graves' hyperthyroidism and ophthalmopathy. Study background: Peripheral blood was obtained at initial diagnosis, preceding any treatment.

Orbital computed tomography and thyroid ultrasound, together with serum TRAb and thyroxine and clinical symptoms, were used for diagnoses. The germline V gene has CDR1 MDHEN and CDR2 SYDVKM. The CDR3 covers 13 residues. Trimming took off 6 bases at V and 7 bases at J, with 13 bases between the two ends. Using RNA transcripts as the source, TCR beta CDR3 regions were amplified. Carried out on the TCR CDR3, a first-round RT-PCR used the HTBI primer set. TCRdb itself ran the multiplex PCR reads through MiXCR, one entry per CDR3 protein. The sample lists approximately 200,000 distinct CDR3 sequences; around 18% were seen once.

The origin of this receptor is a man between 35 and 55 years old with Graves' hyperthyroidism. The chain links TRBV28 to TRBJ2-1; D perhaps matches TRBD1 (6 bases). Input material: blood. CDR3 coding DNA: TGTGCCAGCAGCCCGACAGGTAGTAATGAGCAGTTCTTC. Translation gives CASSPTGSNEQFF.